The 14 T cell receptor beta chains given below trace back to one sample, sequenced in a study of blood T cells in healthy people across ages. The authors ran a second PCR of about 6 to 11 cycles using a sample-barcoded 5' primer and a J-beta primer mix. TCRdb reanalysed the 5' RACE reads using MiXCR and keeps one entry per CDR3 protein. The sample includes roughly 680,000 distinct CDR3 sequences, more than 45% of them seen just once. Sequenced input: blood. These receptor sequences come from a woman older than 75 in good health.

This clonotype was counted ten times or more. This chain links TRBV25-1 with TRBJ2-3; D remains unclear. CDR1 and CDR2 (germline): MGHDK, SYGVNS. The CDR3 sequence is 14 residues long. Trimming removed 7 bases from V and 0 bases from J, with 11 bases in between. The CDR3 DNA sequence: TGTGCCAGCACTGATAGCCGTAGCACAGATACGCAGTATTTT. Translating it yields CASTDSRSTDTQYF.

The J gene is TRBJ1-2, the V gene TRBV9, with 8 positions matching TRBD1. The CDR3 consists of 15 residues. V shed 0 bases and J 5 bases; nucleotides not matched to a gene: 6. Germline V gives CDR1 SGDLS, CDR2 YYNGEE. CDR3: CASSVEAGGWYGYTF. The CDR3 DNA sequence: TGTGCCAGCAGCGTAGAGGCAGGGGGCTGGTATGGCTACACCTTC.

The sample holds a few counts of this clonotype. This sequence joins TRBV12-3 or TRBV12-4 and TRBJ1-3, with unresolved D. Trimming removed 6 bases from V and 4 bases from J, with 10 bases in between. The CDR3 sequence is 13 residues long. The CDR3 nucleotides are TGTGCCAGCAGCCAAGTAGGCGGAAACACCATATATTTT. It yields the protein CASSQVGGNTIYF.

Ten or more counts support this clonotype. J is TRBJ2-1 and V is TRBV7-3; D unclear. Trimming stripped 5 bases from V and 4 bases from J, with 15 bases between. CDR3 size: 15 residues. Germline V gives CDR1 SGHTA, CDR2 FQGTGA. CDR3 region: CASSPNPTGYNEQFF. DNA for the CDR3: TGTGCCAGCAGCCCAAACCCCACCGGATACAATGAGCAGTTCTTC.

The chain joins TRBV28 to TRBJ1-2; 8 bases align to TRBD1. The CDR3 length is 13 residues. Germline V lookup: CDR1 MDHEN, CDR2 SYDVKM. The V and J ends lost 2 bases and 9 bases, in that order; junction bases with no gene match: 5. CDR3 DNA: TGTGCCAGCAGTTTACCAGGGACAGGTCGCTACACCTTC. Protein: CASSLPGTGRYTF.

This clonotype came up a few times. J is TRBJ2-1 and V is TRBV2; D remains unclear. Germline CDR1 SNHLY, CDR2 FYNNEI. This CDR3 contains 13 residues. Trimming took 4 bases from V and 5 from J, leaving 9 bases between them. CDR3 coding DNA: TGTGCCAGCAGTGGGACGGCTAACAATGAGCAGTTCTTC. The encoded protein is CASSGTANNEQFF.

This chain's CDR3 is CASSLGQPSHSGANVLTF. CDR3 DNA sequence: TGTGCCAGCAGCCTTGGACAGCCCTCCCACTCTGGGGCCAACGTCCTGACTTTC. The rearrangement joins TRBV5-6 to TRBJ2-6; possibly TRBD1 for D (6 bases). The germline CDR1 and CDR2 sequences are SGHDT and YYEEEE. Trimming shortened V by 4 bases and J by 0 bases, and 17 bases separated the two germline ends. This CDR3 region has 18 residues.

V usage is TRBV4-1 and J usage is TRBJ1-4; no definite D call. CDR1 is MGHRA, CDR2 YSYEKL, per germline. Trimming took 3 bases from V and 10 from J, leaving 15 bases between them. The CDR3 has 14 amino acids. The CDR3 nucleotides read TGCGCCAGCAGCCACGCGCCCGGGGATGGAAAACTGTTTTTT. Protein: CASSHAPGDGKLFF.

The chain is built from TRBV11-2 and TRBJ2-2; no clear D gene. Germline V gene sequence: CDR1 SGHAT, CDR2 FQNNGV. This CDR3 comprises 16 residues. V lost 6 bases and J lost 0, with 14 bases in between. The CDR3 here is CASRTIKPPNTGELFF. The CDR3 DNA reads as TGTGCCAGCAGAACGATCAAGCCGCCGAACACCGGGGAGCTGTTTTTT.

The chain combines TRBV5-1 with TRBJ2-4; 9 nucleotides match TRBD1. The CDR3 covers 15 residues. The germline gives CDR1 SGHRS, CDR2 YFSETQ. V shed 0 bases and J 7 bases; nucleotides not matched to a gene: 5. CDR3 protein: CASSLVWDRANIQYF. CDR3 coding DNA: TGCGCCAGCAGCTTGGTCTGGGACAGGGCGAACATTCAGTACTTC.

This clonotype came up many times. This chain connects TRBV12-3 or TRBV12-4 to TRBJ2-4; the D gene is possibly TRBD1 (6 bases). CDR3 length equals 12 residues. V was clipped by 5 bases and J by 10 bases, with 12 bases between them. CDR3 sequence reads: CASSPPGAIQYF. The CDR3 DNA follows: TGTGCCAGCAGTCCCCCAGGGGCAATTCAGTACTTC.

The chain uses TRBV7-9 and TRBJ2-4, with TRBD1 identical over 10 bases. Looked up from germline, CDR1 is SEHNR and CDR2 is FQNEAQ (reference sequence). CDR3 length equals 16 residues. V dropped 4 bases and J dropped 2; count of bases not matched to a gene: 5. The CDR3 loop is CASSYGTGDTKNIQYF. CDR3 DNA sequence: TGTGCCAGCAGCTACGGGACAGGGGATACCAAAAACATTCAGTACTTC.

As to this clonotype: A much larger clone lies one base from this, so it may be a read error. J is TRBJ2-5 and V is TRBV20-1; weak D call: TRBD2 (6 bases). This CDR3 has 13 amino acids. The V end was cut by 6 bases, the J end by 11 bases, with 22 bases between. Germline loops: CDR1 DFQATT, CDR2 SNEGSKA (reference sequence). CDR3 DNA: TGCAGTGCCTCCGCGGGGAAGTCCTACGGGCAGTACTTC. It yields the protein CSASAGKSYGQYF.

The table lists this clonotype with a count of one. The chain joins TRBV14 to TRBJ2-4, with 7 bases aligning to TRBD1. The J call may be mistaken, given a closer DNA end match to TRBJ2-7. Germline values: CDR1 SGHDN, CDR2 FVKESK. This CDR3 comprises 16 residues. CDR3: CASSQGQFFPTYEQYF. The CDR3 DNA is TGTGCCAGCAGCCAGGGACAGTTCTTTCCGACCTACGAGCAGTACTTC.